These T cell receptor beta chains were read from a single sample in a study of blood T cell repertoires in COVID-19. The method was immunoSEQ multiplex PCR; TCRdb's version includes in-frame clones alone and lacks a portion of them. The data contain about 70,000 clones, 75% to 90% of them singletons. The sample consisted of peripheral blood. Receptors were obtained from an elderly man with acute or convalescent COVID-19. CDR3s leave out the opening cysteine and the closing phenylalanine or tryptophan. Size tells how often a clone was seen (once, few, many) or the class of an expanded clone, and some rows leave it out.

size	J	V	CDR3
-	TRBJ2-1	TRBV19	ASTGGQRGHNEQF
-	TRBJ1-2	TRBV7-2	ASSESGQGYGYT
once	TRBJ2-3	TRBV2	ASSMIQATDTQY
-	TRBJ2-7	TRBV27	ASSQRQPLSYEQY
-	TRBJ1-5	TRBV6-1	ASSEITVDQPQH
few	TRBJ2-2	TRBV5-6	ASSLGPDINTGELF
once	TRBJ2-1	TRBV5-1	ASSLDIAGVDNEQF
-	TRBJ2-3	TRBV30	AWTHQRGRTDTQY
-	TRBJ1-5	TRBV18	ASSPPGTPVNQPQH
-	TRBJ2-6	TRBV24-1	ATSDPRSQPFSGANVLT
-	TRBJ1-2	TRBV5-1	ASSPDINYGYT
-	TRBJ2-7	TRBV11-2	ASSFRDREIGQY
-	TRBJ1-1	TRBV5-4	ASSLAGGGGLAF
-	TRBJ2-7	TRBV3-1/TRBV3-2	ASSQGSLNYPTYEQY
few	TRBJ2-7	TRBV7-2	ASSLDSTPPFYEQY
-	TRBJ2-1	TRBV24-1	ATSDPGVRTSGRFPSYNEQF
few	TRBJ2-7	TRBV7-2	ASSLGRVGQGYEQY
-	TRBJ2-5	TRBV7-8	ASSLAGAGLATQETQY
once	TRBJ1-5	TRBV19	ASSIGSNSNQPQH
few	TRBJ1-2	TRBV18	ASSPPGGDNYGYT
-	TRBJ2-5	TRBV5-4	ASSFGLAGGHQETQY
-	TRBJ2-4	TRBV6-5	ASSYSTGNKNIQY
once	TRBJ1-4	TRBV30	AWQANGLKLF
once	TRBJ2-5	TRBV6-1	ASSDTSGGALRETQY
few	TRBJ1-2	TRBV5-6	ASSSRDSYGYT
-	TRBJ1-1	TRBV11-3	ASSRDREETEAF
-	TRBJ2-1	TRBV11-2	ASSIHSGRGNEQF
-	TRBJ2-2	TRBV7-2	ASSLVQFAGELF
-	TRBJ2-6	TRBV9	ASSNKRSTGLGANVLT
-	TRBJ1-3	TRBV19	ASSKSGTGGNTIY
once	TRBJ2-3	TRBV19	ASSRAGGAEIDTQY
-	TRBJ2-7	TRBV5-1	ASSFRRGGEQY
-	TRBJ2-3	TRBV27	ASSPGTGDTDTQY
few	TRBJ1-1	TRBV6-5	ASSLAWTGEAF
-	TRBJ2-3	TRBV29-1	SVESAGGTDTQY
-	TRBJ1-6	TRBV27	ASSLLYNSPLH
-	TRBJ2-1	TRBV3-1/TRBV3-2	ASSQGSGINQF
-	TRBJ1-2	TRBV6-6	ASSLTTGGYGYT
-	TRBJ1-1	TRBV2	ASSEMRLNTEAF
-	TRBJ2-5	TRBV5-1	ASSDTGGRETQY
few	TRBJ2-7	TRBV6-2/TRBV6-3	ASSYSARTGIYEQY
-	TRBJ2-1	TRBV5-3	ARSFGRLNEQF
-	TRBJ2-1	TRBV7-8	ASSLAPPLAGVPYNEQF
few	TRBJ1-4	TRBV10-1	ASSDGGNPEKLF
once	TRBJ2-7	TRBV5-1	ASSSSSGRREQY